This T cell receptor beta chain is drawn from a study of blood T cells in healthy people across ages. Findings of the study overall: One million T cells yielded diversity estimates that were considered underestimates.

A second roughly 6 to 11 cycle PCR used barcoded and J-beta primers. Each CDR3 protein is one row after TCRdb ran MiXCR on the 5' RACE reads. The data show 1.4 million to 1.5 million distinct CDR3 sequences, about 40% seen once. Note on this clonotype: What it recognizes is unknown.

Germline-derived CDR1 and CDR2 are DFQATT and SNEGSKA (reference sequence). This CDR3 spans 12 amino acids. V lost 3 bases and J lost 6, with 11 bases in between. The donors, aged about 6 to 95, were healthy Caucasians from Russia. The material sequenced was blood. V gene TRBV20-1 combines with J gene TRBJ1-2, with D possibly TRBD1 on 5 matching bases. This TCR was recovered from a woman younger than 30 in good health. In nucleotides, the CDR3 is TGCAGTGCTAGTACCAGGGCGGATGGCTACACCTTC. Translating gives CSASTRADGYTF.